A single sample is the source of the 26 T cell receptor beta chains below, sequenced in a study of identical twins' blood T cells. TCRdb reprocessed the 5' RACE reads via MiXCR and lists one record per CDR3 protein. The table shows 400,000 or so distinct CDR3 sequences, with approximately 30% occurring only once. The sample taken for sequencing was PBMCs. The receptor set was obtained from a woman between 18 and 50 years old in good health.

The chain is built from TRBV20-1 and TRBJ2-7; D is ambiguous. Germline loops: CDR1 DFQATT, CDR2 SNEGSKA (reference sequence). CDR3 length: 13 amino acids. V lost 7 bases and J 0 bases, leaving 13 bases between the germline ends. The CDR3 sequence is CSGHDGISYEQYF. CDR3 nucleotide sequence: TGCAGTGGCCATGATGGCATCTCCTACGAGCAGTACTTC.

The chain joins TRBV3-1 to TRBJ2-7; D gene unclear. The CDR3 is 14 amino acids. Germline CDR1 is LGHDT and CDR2 is YNNKEL (reference sequence). Trimming stripped 3 bases from V and 0 bases from J, with 9 bases between. CDR3 in amino acids: CASSHGRGSYEQYF. Written as DNA, the CDR3 is TGTGCCAGCAGCCACGGCAGAGGCTCCTACGAGCAGTACTTC.

This CDR3 is CASRDHGINTGELFF. The CDR3 bases are TGTGCCAGCAGGGATCACGGGATCAACACCGGGGAGCTGTTTTTT. The rearrangement links TRBV7-9 to TRBJ2-2, with D tentatively TRBD2 (5 bases). The V and J ends lost 6 bases and 2 bases respectively, with 13 bases between them. Germline V gene lookup returns CDR1 SEHNR and CDR2 FQNEAQ (reference sequence). There are 15 residues in the CDR3.

Points on this clonotype: A much larger clone lies a single base off, so this may be a read error. The chain joins TRBV5-1 to TRBJ1-1, with D unresolved. CDR1 SGHRS and CDR2 YFSETQ come from the germline V gene. Trimming left V 5 bases short and J 0 bases short, with 14 bases between. The CDR3 consists of 15 residues. The CDR3 sequence: CASSPARGMNTEAFF. CDR3 nucleotide sequence: TGCGCCAGCAGTCCGGCACGCGGGATGAACACTGAAGCTTTCTTT. The whole variable domain, filled in from reference TRBV5-1 and TRBJ1-1, reads KAGVTQTPRYLIKTRGQQVTLSCSPISGHRSVSWYQQTPGQGLQFLFEYFSETQRNKGNFPGRFSGRQFSNSRSEMNVSTLELGDSALYLCASSPARGMNTEAFFGQGTRLTVV.

This clonotype was seen more than once but under ten times. The chain has TRBV19 and TRBJ1-5, with 10 bases aligning to TRBD1. V trimming: 7 bases; J trimming: 4 bases; junction bases outside the gene matches: 1. Per germline, CDR1 LNHDA and CDR2 SQIVND (reference sequence). The CDR3 sequence is 13 residues long. CDR3 amino acids: CASKGQGNQPQHF. CDR3 coding DNA: TGTGCCAGTAAGGGACAGGGGAATCAGCCCCAGCATTTT.

This clonotype was picked up a small number of times. The CDR3 bases are TGTGCCAGCAGTTACTCCTACCGTATAGCCAAAAACATTCAGTACTTC. Translated: CASSYSYRIAKNIQYF. The chain employs TRBV6-5 and TRBJ2-4; D is uncertain. Between the trimmed V and J ends, which lost 0 bases and 0 bases, there was a span of 9 bases. CDR1 and CDR2 (germline): MNHEY, SVGAGI. CDR3 length: 16 residues.

This clonotype has just one count. V is TRBV6-6 and J is TRBJ1-2, with D possibly matching TRBD1 (5 bases). The CDR3 has 12 residues. Trimming took off 7 bases at V and 3 bases at J, with 9 bases between the two ends. In germline, CDR1 is MNHNY, CDR2 SVGAGI (reference sequence). CDR3 sequence (DNA): TGTGCCAGCACTCGGGGGGACTATGGCTACACCTTC. It yields the protein CASTRGDYGYTF.

A few counts support this clonotype. The rearrangement joins TRBV7-2 to TRBJ2-4; either TRBD1 or TRBD2 may fit D (5 bases each). The CDR3 loop spans 16 amino acids. Trimming stripped 1 base from V and 2 bases from J, with 12 bases between. Germline CDR1 SGHTA, CDR2 FQGNSA. The CDR3 DNA follows: TGTGCCAGCAGCTTAGTGGGCCAGGGACCCAAAAACATTCAGTACTTC. This encodes CASSLVGQGPKNIQYF.

This clonotype came up a few times. The chain couples TRBV25-1 to TRBJ1-2; D possibly corresponds to TRBD1 (5 bases). Germline V gene lookup returns CDR1 MGHDK and CDR2 SYGVNS. This CDR3 is built from 14 residues. Trimming left V 1 base short and J 4 bases short, with 10 bases between. CDR3 protein: CASSESGYLYGYTF. CDR3 DNA sequence: TGTGCCAGCAGTGAATCAGGGTACCTCTATGGCTACACCTTC.

Details on this clonotype: A single base separates this from a much larger clone, so it may be a read error. V gene TRBV29-1 combines with J gene TRBJ2-1; 9 bases line up with TRBD2. Germline CDR1 SQVTM, CDR2 ANQGSEA. This CDR3 spans 12 amino acids. The CDR3 region is CIVSGRNNEQFF. CDR3 bases: TGCATCGTTAGCGGGAGAAATAATGAGCAGTTCTTC.

In its sample, this clonotype was seen many times. This chain joins TRBV4-1 and TRBJ1-1; the D gene is possibly TRBD1 (6 bases). The CDR3 runs 15 residues. Trimming took 4 bases from V and 0 from J, leaving 12 bases between them. CDR1 is MGHRA and CDR2 is YSYEKL in the germline V gene. CDR3: CASSPGAQLNTEAFF. As DNA, the CDR3 is TGCGCCAGCAGCCCAGGGGCTCAGCTGAACACTGAAGCTTTCTTT.

This clonotype was detected only a few times. The chain joins TRBV27 to TRBJ1-6, with D maybe TRBD1 (5 bases). CDR1 and CDR2 (germline): MNHEY, SMNVEV (reference sequence). The germline V and J ends were trimmed by 5 bases and 0 bases, with 14 bases remaining between them. CDR3 size: 17 residues. The DNA of the CDR3 is TGTGCCAGCAGTGCGAGACAGATAAGCTCCTATAATTCACCCCTCCACTTT. Translating it yields CASSARQISSYNSPLHF.

The V gene is TRBV10-3, the J gene TRBJ1-2; D unresolved. Germline-derived CDR1 and CDR2 are ENHRY and SYGVKD. V was pared by 5 bases and J by 0 bases, with 7 bases between. This CDR3 is 13 amino acids long. The CDR3 reads CAISSSSNYGYTF. The CDR3 coding sequence is TGTGCCATCAGTAGTTCGTCTAACTATGGCTACACCTTC.

The chain is built from TRBV7-2 and TRBJ1-5; possible D gene TRBD1, 5 bases. The CDR3 loop spans 15 amino acids. CDR1 and CDR2 (germline): SGHTA, FQGNSA. Trimming stripped 3 bases from V and 2 bases from J, with 11 bases between. CDR3 bases: TGTACCAGCAGCTTTTCAGGGACGGGCAATCAGCCCCAGCATTTT. It yields the protein CTSSFSGTGNQPQHF.

This chain links TRBV29-1 with TRBJ1-4; 9 nucleotides agree with TRBD1. The CDR3 has 13 amino acids. Germline-derived CDR1 and CDR2 are SQVTM and ANQGSEA. The V and J ends lost 5 bases and 8 bases, in that order; junction bases with no gene match: 6. Written as DNA, the CDR3 is TGCAGCGTTCACAAGGACAGGGGCGAAAAACTGTTTTTT. Amino acid sequence: CSVHKDRGEKLFF.

In its sample, this clonotype was seen a few times. The rearrangement links TRBV7-6 to TRBJ2-1; 8 bases map to TRBD2. Germline assignment: CDR1 SGHVS and CDR2 FNYEAQ. This CDR3 spans 15 amino acids. Trimming took 1 base from V and 7 from J; bases not matched to a gene: 6. The CDR3 nucleotides read TGTGCCAGCAGCTTAGTTGGGACTAGGGGGAATGAGCAGTTCTTC. Its protein is CASSLVGTRGNEQFF.

The gene calls are TRBV19 and TRBJ1-5; no clear D gene. Germline V gene data show CDR1 as LNHDA and CDR2 as SQIVND (reference sequence). The CDR3 loop spans 13 amino acids. Between the trimmed V and J ends, which lost 1 base and 6 bases, there was a span of 7 bases. The CDR3 region is CASSIAGFQPQHF. The CDR3 DNA reads as TGTGCCAGTAGTATAGCCGGTTTTCAGCCCCAGCATTTT.

The chain has TRBV10-3 and TRBJ2-7, with 8 positions matching TRBD1. Per germline, CDR1 ENHRY and CDR2 SYGVKD. V shed 8 bases, J shed 3 bases, and the junction held 6 bases outside the gene matches. This CDR3 is 13 amino acids long. CDR3 coding DNA: TGTGCCATCCAGGGGGCCTCGAGCTACGAGCAGTACTTC. It encodes CAIQGASSYEQYF.

V and J are TRBV19 and TRBJ2-7; no clear D gene. V was cut by 2 bases and J by 3 bases, with 11 bases left in between. The CDR3 contains 14 residues. Germline lookup yields CDR1 LNHDA and CDR2 SQIVND (reference sequence). In DNA, the CDR3 is TGTGCCAGTAGTATACGGGTACTATACTACGAGCAGTACTTC. Translation gives CASSIRVLYYEQYF.

The chain is built from TRBV5-1 and TRBJ2-1; 7 nucleotides line up with TRBD2. The CDR3 runs 18 residues. Germline V gene lookup returns CDR1 SGHRS and CDR2 YFSETQ. V shed 3 bases, J shed 1 base, and the junction held 13 bases outside the gene matches. The CDR3 DNA follows: TGCGCCAGCAGCTGGAAAGACCAGGGACTAACTTCCTACAATGAGCAGTTCTTC. It specifies CASSWKDQGLTSYNEQFF.

The sample holds a few counts of this clonotype. Here the CDR3 reads CASSSPTGNEQYF. The CDR3 DNA reads as TGCGCCAGCAGCTCACCGACAGGAAACGAGCAGTACTTC. The rearrangement uses TRBV5-1 and TRBJ2-7; a weak D match, TRBD1 (6 bases). Germline CDR1 and CDR2: SGHRS and YFSETQ. Trimming removed 3 bases at V and 5 bases at J, with 12 bases between. The CDR3 consists of 13 residues.

This clonotype appeared many times. The chain joins TRBV6-5 to TRBJ2-1; no definite D call. CDR3 size: 13 residues. Germline V gene sequence: CDR1 MNHEY, CDR2 SVGAGI. V was clipped by 6 bases and J by 7 bases, with 13 bases between them. The CDR3 sequence: CASSLEAGNEQFF. DNA of the CDR3: TGTGCCAGCAGCCTTGAGGCTGGGAATGAGCAGTTCTTC.

This clonotype was seen more than once but under ten times. The V gene is TRBV15, the J gene TRBJ1-1; no definite D call. CDR1 is LNHNV, CDR2 YYDKDF, per germline (reference sequence). CDR3 length equals 14 residues. Trimming left V 5 bases short and J 1 base short, with 11 bases between. The CDR3 sequence: CATSARRSNTEAFF. The CDR3 nucleotides read TGTGCCACCAGCGCCCGGCGGTCGAACACTGAAGCTTTCTTT.

CDR3 DNA sequence: TGTGCCAGCAGTACCAGAGAGAACAATCAGCCCCAGCATTTT. It translates to CASSTRENNQPQHF. The chain has TRBV6-1 and TRBJ1-5; D unresolved. Germline assignment: CDR1 MNHNS and CDR2 SASEGT. Trimming pared 5 bases from V and 3 bases from J, leaving 11 bases between. This CDR3 has 14 amino acids.

This chain uses TRBV28 with TRBJ2-1, with unresolved D. This CDR3 has 12 residues. Germline V gives CDR1 MDHEN, CDR2 SYDVKM. Trimming took off 5 bases at V and 10 bases at J, with 12 bases between the two ends. CDR3 loop: CASSERRMEQFF. In DNA form, the CDR3 reads TGTGCCAGCAGTGAGAGACGGATGGAGCAGTTCTTC.

This clonotype has a handful of counts. The chain is built from TRBV20-1 and TRBJ2-7; 8 bases fit TRBD2. Trimming removed 6 bases from V and 6 bases from J; junction bases left unmatched: 10. Germline V gene data show CDR1 as DFQATT and CDR2 as SNEGSKA (reference sequence). CDR3 size: 13 residues. Here the CDR3 reads CSANRGGLGEQYF. The CDR3 nucleotides read TGCAGTGCCAACCGGGGGGGCCTAGGCGAGCAGTACTTC.